This passage covers 27 T cell receptor beta chains from one sample sequenced in a study of blood T cell repertoires in COVID-19. Only in-frame clones appear in the TCRdb table, and some are missing; sequencing was by immunoSEQ multiplex PCR. The sample records fewer than 150,000 clones, approximately 87% being singletons. The sample comprised peripheral blood. These receptors all stem from a woman aged 40 to 50 with acute or convalescent COVID-19.

The genes are TRBV6-5 and TRBJ1-5, with TRBD1 identical over 9 bases. The CDR3 sequence is 15 residues long. V shed 0 bases, J shed 7 bases, and the junction held 4 bases outside the gene matches. In germline, CDR1 is MNHEY, CDR2 SVGAGI. CDR3 loop: CASSYSDRGGQPQHF. DNA of the CDR3: TGTGCCAGCAGTTACTCCGACAGGGGGGGCCAGCCCCAGCATTTT.

V is TRBV6-6 and J is TRBJ1-2; D gene ambiguous. From germline, CDR1 is MNHNY and CDR2 SVGAGI (reference sequence). This CDR3 has 12 amino acids. V shed 7 bases and J shed 8 bases, with 14 bases lying between them. The CDR3 loop reads CASTTSSEGYTF. Written as DNA, the CDR3 is TGTGCCAGCACTACGTCAAGTGAGGGCTACACCTTC.

The chain links TRBV13 to TRBJ1-3; tentative D call: TRBD1 (5 bases). The V end was cut by 0 bases, the J end by 0 bases, with 15 bases between. From germline, CDR1 is PRHDT and CDR2 FYEKMQ (reference sequence). This CDR3 is 18 amino acids long. CDR3 sequence reads: CASSLGSKGLSSGNTIYF. The CDR3 DNA reads as TGTGCCAGCAGCTTAGGAAGTAAGGGACTTTCCTCTGGAAACACCATATATTTT. The full variable domain, its missing parts supplied by reference TRBV13 and TRBJ1-3, is AAGVIQSPRHLIKEKRETATLKCYPIPRHDTVYWYQQGPGQDPQFLISFYEKMQSDKGSIPDRFSAQQFSDYHSELNMSSLELGDSALYFCASSLGSKGLSSGNTIYFGEGSWLTVV.

J is TRBJ1-2 and V is TRBV19; D is unresolved. CDR3 size: 15 residues. Trimming took off 3 bases at V and 2 bases at J, with 13 bases between the two ends. Germline values: CDR1 LNHDA, CDR2 SQIVND (reference sequence). The CDR3 here is CASSIGPGLNYGYTF. The DNA for the CDR3 is TGTGCCAGTAGTATTGGGCCCGGACTGAACTATGGCTACACCTTC.

V is TRBV6-2 or TRBV6-3 and J is TRBJ1-2; 7 bases agree with TRBD1. The germline gives CDR1 MNHEY, CDR2 SVGEGT. The trim removed 4 bases at V and 4 bases at J, leaving 6 bases unmatched. The length of the CDR3 is 14 residues. CDR3 loop: CASSSSDRAYGYTF. The CDR3 nucleotides are TGTGCCAGCAGTTCTTCAGACAGGGCCTATGGCTACACCTTC.

The chain joins TRBV7-3 to TRBJ2-1; TRBD2 matches 14 bases. J was trimmed by 10 bases and V by 5 bases; bases with no gene match: 10. Germline loops: CDR1 SGHTA, CDR2 FQGTGA. CDR3 length: 16 residues. This CDR3 is CASSRNGLAGGREQFF. CDR3 bases: TGTGCCAGCAGCCGCAACGGACTAGCGGGAGGACGGGAGCAGTTCTTC.

The chain employs TRBV6-5 and TRBJ2-3; D may be TRBD2 (6 bases). Germline V gene sequence: CDR1 MNHEY, CDR2 SVGAGI. V was clipped by 6 bases and J by 6 bases, with 13 bases between them. The CDR3 has 13 residues. The CDR3 protein is CASRKHSGDTQYF. CDR3 bases: TGTGCCAGCAGGAAACATAGCGGTGATACGCAGTATTTT.

The CDR3 DNA is TGTGCCTGGAAGAGGCAGGGAAATTCACCCCTCCACTTT. Translated, it gives CAWKRQGNSPLHF. The chain carries TRBV30 and TRBJ1-6; weak D call: TRBD1 (5 bases). CDR1 is GTSNPN, CDR2 SVGIG, per germline (reference sequence). The CDR3 is 13 amino acids. V was clipped by 4 bases and J by 7 bases, with 11 bases between them.

The CDR3 sequence: CASSDSNQNLGNTIYF. CDR3 DNA sequence: TGTGCCAGCAGTGACTCGAATCAGAATCTTGGAAACACCATATATTTT. The V gene is TRBV6-4, the J gene TRBJ1-3, with D unresolved. Germline values: CDR1 MRHNA, CDR2 SNTAGT. The V and J ends lost 0 bases and 3 bases respectively, with 12 bases between them. This CDR3 is built from 16 residues.

The rearrangement joins TRBV6-5 to TRBJ2-1; 12 nucleotides align to TRBD2. This CDR3 has 14 amino acids. The junction had 2 bases not matched to a gene; V was cut back by 7 bases and J by 4 bases. Germline CDR1 and CDR2: MNHEY and SVGAGI. The CDR3 DNA follows: TGTGCCAGCACTGGACTAGCGGGGTACAATGAGCAGTTCTTC. Protein product: CASTGLAGYNEQFF.

The chain uses TRBV7-2 and TRBJ2-2; 10 nucleotides match TRBD2. CDR1 is SGHTA and CDR2 is FQGNSA in the germline V gene. V gave up 5 bases and J gave up 5 bases; unmatched junction bases: 14. The CDR3 is 18 residues long. CDR3 region: CASSPRASGGAGTGELFF. The CDR3 DNA is TGTGCCAGCAGCCCCAGGGCGAGCGGGGGGGCCGGAACCGGGGAGCTGTTTTTT.

Here the CDR3 reads CATSAGTVTDTQYF. The CDR3 DNA follows: TGTGCCACTAGCGCCGGGACAGTCACAGATACGCAGTATTTT. The J gene is TRBJ2-3, the V gene TRBV10-3; perhaps TRBD1 as D (7 bases). This CDR3 comprises 14 residues. V shed 10 bases and J shed 2 bases, with 16 bases lying between them. In germline, CDR1 is ENHRY, CDR2 SYGVKD.

CDR3 protein: CASSLGAGYGYTF. CDR3 sequence (DNA): TGTGCCAGCAGCCTGGGCGCAGGCTATGGCTACACCTTC. The chain couples TRBV7-6 to TRBJ1-2, with D hard to call. The V end was cut by 5 bases, the J end by 4 bases, with 11 bases between. The CDR3 runs 13 residues. CDR1 SGHVS and CDR2 FNYEAQ come from the germline V gene.

J is TRBJ2-3 and V is TRBV6-5; D is undetermined. The germline V and J ends were trimmed by 7 bases and 4 bases, with 6 bases remaining between them. The CDR3 is 11 amino acids. The germline gives CDR1 MNHEY, CDR2 SVGAGI. As DNA, the CDR3 is TGTGCCAGCACGGTGGCAGATACGCAGTATTTT. Translating it yields CASTVADTQYF.

Comments on this clone: Other DNA sequences of this sample code for an identical CDR3. V and J are TRBV27 and TRBJ1-2, with 12 bases aligning to TRBD1. The CDR3 length is 15 residues. Germline trimming cut 3 bases from V and 5 bases from J; bases unmatched to any gene: 4. Germline lookup yields CDR1 MNHEY and CDR2 SMNVEV (reference sequence). The CDR3 spells CASSFRDRGRYGYTF. CDR3 coding DNA: TGTGCCAGCAGTTTCCGGGACAGGGGGCGGTATGGCTACACCTTC.

This clone has a handful of counts. The chain has TRBV19 and TRBJ2-7; TRBD2 is a possible D gene (6 bases). Germline V gene sequence: CDR1 LNHDA, CDR2 SQIVND (reference sequence). The V and J ends lost 4 bases and 7 bases respectively, with 17 bases between them. The CDR3 consists of 14 residues. The CDR3 here is CASSTGLDTGEQYF. The CDR3 bases are TGTGCCAGTAGTACGGGACTGGACACGGGGGAGCAGTACTTC.

J is TRBJ1-5 and V is TRBV30; 7 bases are a match to TRBD1. V lost 0 bases, J lost 2 bases, and 4 bases stayed unmatched. Germline CDR1 and CDR2: GTSNPN and SVGIG (reference sequence). CDR3 length: 15 residues. The CDR3 spells CAWSVLGQRNQPQHF. The CDR3, as DNA: TGTGCCTGGAGTGTTTTGGGACAGCGCAATCAGCCCCAGCATTTT.

This clone was seen just once. The V and J genes are TRBV28 and TRBJ1-3; maybe TRBD1 (5 bases). Germline V lookup: CDR1 MDHEN, CDR2 SYDVKM. V lost 7 bases and J lost 4, with 17 bases in between. CDR3 length: 15 amino acids. CDR3 region: CASTLRGGSGNTIYF. CDR3 coding DNA: TGTGCCAGCACCTTACGCGGGGGGTCAGGAAACACCATATATTTT.

This chain uses TRBV7-2 with TRBJ2-7; a weak D match, TRBD2 (6 bases). Germline V gives CDR1 SGHTA, CDR2 FQGNSA. Trimming removed 6 bases from V and 4 bases from J, with 13 bases in between. CDR3 length equals 13 residues. The CDR3 nucleotides are TGTGCCAGCAGGGGGAGGTCTTCTTACGAGCAGTACTTC. Translating it yields CASRGRSSYEQYF.

This clone was detected once. The J gene is TRBJ1-2, the V gene TRBV29-1; a weak D match, TRBD1 (6 bases). Germline lookup yields CDR1 SQVTM and CDR2 ANQGSEA. The V end lost 2 bases, the J end lost 6 bases, and 10 bases lay between the germline ends. The CDR3 extends over 12 amino acids. CDR3 DNA: TGCAGCGTTGAAAGGACAGTACATGGCTACACCTTC. It encodes CSVERTVHGYTF.

CDR3 amino acids: CASVLRGFGYGYTF. The CDR3 coding sequence is TGCGCCAGCGTCCTTAGGGGGTTTGGCTATGGCTACACCTTC. The rearrangement joins TRBV23-1 to TRBJ1-2; D is possibly TRBD1 (6 bases). TRBV23-1 is assigned to the ORF class and has an uncertain function. The V gene lost 8 bases and the J gene lost 4 bases, with 17 bases spanning the gap. This CDR3 spans 14 amino acids.

This chain joins TRBV2 and TRBJ1-1, with D tentatively TRBD1 (6 bases). Germline V gene sequence: CDR1 SNHLY, CDR2 FYNNEI. Trimming took off 4 bases at V and 3 bases at J, with 12 bases between the two ends. The CDR3 consists of 14 residues. This CDR3 reads CASSVLAGDTEAFF. The DNA of the CDR3 is TGTGCCAGCAGTGTACTGGCAGGGGACACTGAAGCTTTCTTT.

V and J are TRBV7-6 and TRBJ1-1; 9 positions match TRBD1. Germline loops: CDR1 SGHVS, CDR2 FNYEAQ. There are 14 residues in the CDR3. V dropped 4 bases and J dropped 8; count of bases not matched to a gene: 8. DNA of the CDR3: TGTGCCAGCAGCTCAGGGACAGGGACATTCGAAGCTTTCTTT. Translation: CASSSGTGTFEAFF.

The chain joins TRBV6-4 to TRBJ2-3, with a possible D match to TRBD2 (7 bases). The CDR3 is 15 residues long. Trimming took 4 bases from V and 3 from J, leaving 14 bases between them. CDR1 MRHNA and CDR2 SNTAGT come from the germline V gene. The CDR3 here is CASSVGTTGTDTQYF. The CDR3 DNA reads as TGTGCCAGCAGTGTCGGGACTACAGGGACAGATACGCAGTATTTT.

V gene TRBV5-1 combines with J gene TRBJ1-3, with no clear D. The CDR3 contains 16 residues. V was trimmed by 4 bases and J by 0 bases, leaving 14 bases between them. Germline V lookup: CDR1 SGHRS, CDR2 YFSETQ. CDR3 residues: CASSPDSAFSGNTIYF. The CDR3, as DNA: TGCGCCAGCAGCCCCGACTCCGCTTTCTCTGGAAACACCATATATTTT.

The chain couples TRBV11-3 to TRBJ2-5, with a weak D call TRBD2 (5 bases). CDR1 is SGHNT and CDR2 is YENEEA in the germline V gene. With 1 base removed from V and 2 bases from J, the gap between germline ends came to 11 bases. The length of the CDR3 is 15 residues. This CDR3 is CASSLGAGGQETQYF. DNA of the CDR3: TGTGCCAGCAGCTTAGGGGCTGGCGGGCAAGAGACCCAGTACTTC.

This chain connects TRBV19 to TRBJ2-1; possible D gene TRBD2, 5 bases. The length of the CDR3 is 13 residues. The V and J ends lost 10 bases and 8 bases respectively, with 18 bases between them. Germline lookup yields CDR1 LNHDA and CDR2 SQIVND (reference sequence). The CDR3 spells CATASPGLDEQFF. The DNA of the CDR3 is TGTGCCACTGCTAGTCCCGGACTCGATGAGCAGTTCTTC.